This TCR beta chain stems from a study of spatial heterogeneity in lung cancer. The time point here: sample taken at primary tumor resection. This clonotype was seen repeatedly, ten times or more. TCRdb passed the 5' RACE reads through MiXCR, listing each CDR3 protein once. The sample comprises roughly 8,000 distinct CDR3 sequences, over 7% of which are singletons, and roughly half rests with the top ten. The sample was PBMCs, taken at surgery. The source is a male donor with early-stage non-small cell lung cancer.

CDR3 bases: TGCAGTGCTAGAAACTTATACAGCGGCGAGAACACTGAAGCTTTCTTT. The encoded protein is CSARNLYSGENTEAFF. This chain links TRBV20-1 with TRBJ1-1; no clear D. V gave up 2 bases and J gave up 1 base, with 17 bases separating them. CDR1 and CDR2 from the germline V gene are DFQATT and SNEGSKA (reference sequence). This CDR3 contains 16 residues.